These T cell receptor beta chains were read from a single sample in a study of cytomegalovirus exposure and HLA in healthy donors. Data came from immunoSEQ multiplex PCR; TCRdb stores just in-frame clones and leaves some out. The table records around 120,000 clones, 80% of them present only once. Sequencing was carried out using PBMCs. These receptors all come from a man aged 30-40 years in good health and CMV-seronegative. CDR3s include the opening cysteine and the closing phenylalanine or tryptophan. The D gene is left open where the match is weak. Only some rows state a clone size, as once, few, many or a class for expanded clones.

length: 16; D: TRBD2; size: .; J: TRBJ2-7; V: TRBV4-1; DNA: TGCGCCAGCAGCCAAGATTTCGGGACTAGCGGGTACGAGCAGTACTTC; CDR3: CASSQDFGTSGYEQYF
length: 15; D: TRBD2; size: once; J: TRBJ2-7; V: TRBV11-2; DNA: TGTGCCAGCAGCTTAGACGGGAGGGCTATCTCCGAGCAGTACTTC; CDR3: CASSLDGRAISEQYF
length: 14; D: .; size: few; J: TRBJ2-7; V: TRBV11-2; DNA: TGTGCCAGCAGCTTAGGTCCCTCTTCCTACGAGCAGTACTTC; CDR3: CASSLGPSSYEQYF
length: 13; D: .; size: .; J: TRBJ2-5; V: TRBV30; DNA: TGTGCCTGGAGTGTTGTATCGCAAGAGACCCAGTACTTC; CDR3: CAWSVVSQETQYF
length: 15; D: .; size: .; J: TRBJ2-3; V: TRBV5-6; DNA: TGTGCCAGCAGCTTGGTAGCGCGTCATCAGGATACGCAGTATTTT; CDR3: CASSLVARHQDTQYF
length: 15; D: .; size: .; J: TRBJ2-7; V: TRBV5-4; DNA: TGTGCCAGCAGCTTGTCATCTAAATCTTTATACGAGCAGTACTTC; CDR3: CASSLSSKSLYEQYF
length: 14; D: TRBD2; size: .; J: TRBJ2-7; V: TRBV7-9; DNA: TGTGCCAGCGTGCTCACTAGCGGTCCCTACGAGCAGTACTTC; CDR3: CASVLTSGPYEQYF
length: 14; D: .; size: .; J: TRBJ1-5; V: TRBV19; DNA: TGTGCCAGTAGCCAAGGGACTTATAATCAGCCCCAGCATTTT; CDR3: CASSQGTYNQPQHF
length: 16; D: .; size: .; J: TRBJ2-7; V: TRBV4-3; DNA: TGCGCCAGCAGCCAAGATTTTGCGGGCCGATCCTACGAGCAGTACTTC; CDR3: CASSQDFAGRSYEQYF
length: 14; D: TRBD1; size: .; J: TRBJ2-6; V: TRBV4-1; DNA: TGCGCCAGCGGACAGGGGGCTGGGGCCAACGTCCTGACTTTC; CDR3: CASGQGAGANVLTF
length: 13; D: .; size: .; J: TRBJ1-5; V: TRBV30; DNA: TGTGCCTGGAGTTCCGATAGCAATCAGCCCCAGAATTTT; CDR3: CAWSSDSNQPQNF
length: 16; D: .; size: .; J: TRBJ1-2; V: TRBV4-1; DNA: TGCGCCAGCAGCCAAAGAGGTGGCAGAGCTAACTATGGCTACACCTTC; CDR3: CASSQRGGRANYGYTF
length: 14; D: TRBD2; size: .; J: TRBJ2-3; V: TRBV2; DNA: TGTGCCAGCAGTGAACTAGCGGGAACAGATACGCAGTATTTT; CDR3: CASSELAGTDTQYF
length: 14; D: .; size: few; J: TRBJ2-4; V: TRBV11-3; DNA: TGTGCCAGCAGCCCCGGACAGTCATCGGACATTCAGTACTTC; CDR3: CASSPGQSSDIQYF
length: 12; D: .; size: .; J: TRBJ1-5; V: TRBV7-9; DNA: TGTGCCAGCAGTCTCAGGGGTCAGCCCCAGAATTTT; CDR3: CASSLRGQPQNF
length: 17; D: .; size: .; J: TRBJ1-2; V: TRBV15; DNA: TGTGCCACCAGCAGAGATCATGGAGTCACTAAACTTTCTGGCTACACCTTC; CDR3: CATSRDHGVTKLSGYTF
length: 11; D: .; size: .; J: TRBJ2-7; V: TRBV28; DNA: TGTGCCAGCAGAATACCGGGGGAGCAGTACTTC; CDR3: CASRIPGEQYF
length: 14; D: .; size: .; J: TRBJ1-4; V: TRBV28; DNA: TGTGCCAGCACCCAGGGCGCCCCTTTTGAAAAACTGTTTTTT; CDR3: CASTQGAPFEKLFF
length: 14; D: .; size: .; J: TRBJ1-5; V: TRBV6-5; DNA: TGTGCCAGCAGTTACTCGGGAGGGGGTCAGCCCCAGCATTTT; CDR3: CASSYSGGGQPQHF
length: 16; D: .; size: .; J: TRBJ2-5; V: TRBV5-1; DNA: TGCGCCAGCAGCTTGGGGGTAGCGGAAGATATAGAGACCCAGTACTTC; CDR3: CASSLGVAEDIETQYF
length: 16; D: TRBD2; size: few; J: TRBJ2-1; V: TRBV5-1; DNA: TGCGCCAGCAGCTGGGCTAGCGGGAGGGGGGCGAATGAGCAGTTCTTC; CDR3: CASSWASGRGANEQFF
length: 15; D: .; size: .; J: TRBJ2-6; V: TRBV5-6; DNA: TGTGCCAGCAGCTTCGGTCTCGCTGGGGCCAACGTCCTGACTTTC; CDR3: CASSFGLAGANVLTF
length: 14; D: TRBD2; size: .; J: TRBJ2-1; V: TRBV7-9; DNA: TGTGCCACCCGAGCGGGAGTGGTCTACAATGAGCAGTTCTTC; CDR3: CATRAGVVYNEQFF
length: 17; D: TRBD1; size: .; J: TRBJ2-7; V: TRBV5-1; DNA: TGCGCCAGCAGCTTGGTTTCTTGGGACAGGGGGCTGTACGAGCAGTACTTC; CDR3: CASSLVSWDRGLYEQYF
length: 15; D: .; size: .; J: TRBJ1-1; V: TRBV28; DNA: TGTGCCAGCAGTTACAGTCCCCAGGGGAACACTGAAGCTTTCTTT; CDR3: CASSYSPQGNTEAFF
length: 15; D: .; size: once; J: TRBJ1-1; V: TRBV5-1; DNA: TGCGCCAGCAGCTCAAGGACAGACATGAACACTGAAGCTTTCTTT; CDR3: CASSSRTDMNTEAFF
length: 13; D: .; size: .; J: TRBJ2-1; V: TRBV15; DNA: TGTGCCACCAGCAGAGGAACAGATGGTGAGCAGTTCTTC; CDR3: CATSRGTDGEQFF
length: 15; D: TRBD2; size: few; J: TRBJ2-1; V: TRBV7-9; DNA: TGTGCCAGCAGCTTATGGTCTAGCGGGAGCGGTGAGCAGTTCTTC; CDR3: CASSLWSSGSGEQFF
length: 14; D: .; size: .; J: TRBJ1-4; V: TRBV19; DNA: TGTGCCACCCGCCCTGACGTGGGGAGCGAAAAACTGTTTTTT; CDR3: CATRPDVGSEKLFF
length: 13; D: .; size: .; J: TRBJ2-6; V: TRBV29-1; DNA: TGCAGCGCGAGGATCTCTGGGGCCAACGTCCTGACTTTC; CDR3: CSARISGANVLTF
length: 16; D: TRBD2; size: once; J: TRBJ2-1; V: TRBV19; DNA: TGTGCCAGTAGTATCTATAGCGGGAGCTCCTACAATGAGCAGTTCTTC; CDR3: CASSIYSGSSYNEQFF
length: 15; D: TRBD1; size: .; J: TRBJ2-4; V: TRBV19; DNA: TGTGCCAGTAGTATGACAGGGGGTTCCAAAAACATTCAGTACTTC; CDR3: CASSMTGGSKNIQYF
length: 13; D: .; size: few; J: TRBJ2-7; V: TRBV5-1; DNA: TGCGCCAGCAGCTTCCCAGGGTCCTACGAGCAGTACTTC; CDR3: CASSFPGSYEQYF
length: 15; D: .; size: once; J: TRBJ1-1; V: TRBV7-3; DNA: TGTGCCAGCAGCTTAACGTTCCAGGGCAACACTGAAGCTTTCTTT; CDR3: CASSLTFQGNTEAFF
length: 13; D: .; size: .; J: TRBJ2-1; V: TRBV15; DNA: TGTGCCACCAGCAGAGATCTAGACAATGAGCAGTTCTTC; CDR3: CATSRDLDNEQFF
length: 14; D: TRBD1; size: .; J: TRBJ1-1; V: TRBV18; DNA: TGTGCCAGCTCACCTCCGACAGGGAAGACTGAAGCTTTCTTT; CDR3: CASSPPTGKTEAFF
length: 15; D: .; size: .; J: TRBJ1-1; V: TRBV6-1; DNA: TGTGCCAGCACATTCTCCTCGGCGGAGAACACTGAAGCTTTCTTT; CDR3: CASTFSSAENTEAFF
length: 13; D: .; size: .; J: TRBJ2-1; V: TRBV4-2; DNA: TGTGCCAGCAGCCAAGATCCCATTGATGAGCAGTTCTTC; CDR3: CASSQDPIDEQFF
length: 14; D: TRBD1; size: once; J: TRBJ1-2; V: TRBV7-3; DNA: TGTGCCAGCAGCTTGGGACAGGGGGACTATGGCTACACCTTC; CDR3: CASSLGQGDYGYTF
length: 15; D: TRBD2; size: .; J: TRBJ2-7; V: TRBV4-1; DNA: TGCGCCAGCAGCCAAGGTAGGACTAGCGGTTACGAGCAGTACTTC; CDR3: CASSQGRTSGYEQYF
length: 14; D: TRBD2; size: .; J: TRBJ2-7; V: TRBV11-1; DNA: TGTGCCAGCAGCACGGGACTAGCGGGAGGCTCTAAGTACTTC; CDR3: CASSTGLAGGSKYF
length: 16; D: TRBD1; size: once; J: TRBJ2-7; V: TRBV18; DNA: TGTGCCAGCTCACGCCCCCAGGGACAGGGGTCCTACGAGCAGTACTTC; CDR3: CASSRPQGQGSYEQYF
length: 15; D: TRBD2; size: few; J: TRBJ2-7; V: TRBV4-3; DNA: TGCGCCAGCAGCCAAAGCGGGACTAGCGGGACCGAGCAGTACTTC; CDR3: CASSQSGTSGTEQYF
length: 14; D: TRBD1; size: .; J: TRBJ2-2; V: TRBV10-1; DNA: TGCGCCAGCAGTGAGTACAGGGGCGCCGGGGAGCTGTTTTTT; CDR3: CASSEYRGAGELFF
length: 17; D: TRBD2; size: .; J: TRBJ2-7; V: TRBV7-9; DNA: TGTGCCAGCAGCTTAGGACCGGGACTAGCGATAGGCTACGAGCAGTACTTC; CDR3: CASSLGPGLAIGYEQYF
length: 17; D: .; size: .; J: TRBJ1-4; V: TRBV4-1; DNA: TGCGCCAGCAGCCACGGGACGAGGGGACAACCCGATGAAAAACTGTTTTTT; CDR3: CASSHGTRGQPDEKLFF
length: 12; D: .; size: .; J: TRBJ1-2; V: TRBV29-1; DNA: TGCAGCGTTGTCCGGGAGAACTATGGCTACCCCTTC; CDR3: CSVVRENYGYPF
length: 16; D: .; size: .; J: TRBJ1-1; V: TRBV11-2; DNA: TGTGCCAGCAGCTTAGAGGGCTTGGGGGGGAACACTGAAGCTTTCTTT; CDR3: CASSLEGLGGNTEAFF
length: 13; D: .; size: .; J: TRBJ1-2; V: TRBV30; DNA: TGTGCCTGGAGTGGGTCAGGGATCTATGGCTACACCTTC; CDR3: CAWSGSGIYGYTF
length: 14; D: .; size: .; J: TRBJ2-1; V: TRBV27; DNA: TGTGCCAGCAGTAGGGGATCATCCTACAATGAGCAGTTCTTC; CDR3: CASSRGSSYNEQFF
length: 16; D: TRBD2; size: .; J: TRBJ2-5; V: TRBV19; DNA: TGTGCCAGTAGTATCTTACCTAGCGGGAGCGGTGAGACCCAGTACTTC; CDR3: CASSILPSGSGETQYF
length: 16; D: .; size: .; J: TRBJ2-3; V: TRBV9; DNA: TGTGCCAGCAGCGTAGAGGCAGGGGTTTACGGAGATACGCAGTATTTT; CDR3: CASSVEAGVYGDTQYF
length: 14; D: .; size: few; J: TRBJ1-2; V: TRBV28; DNA: TGTGCCAGCAGTTTGGTGCGAACTAACTATGGCTACACCTTC; CDR3: CASSLVRTNYGYTF
length: 14; D: .; size: .; J: TRBJ2-7; V: TRBV19; DNA: TGTGCCAGTAAGGTTCGGTCAGGGGCGGACGAGCAGTACTTC; CDR3: CASKVRSGADEQYF
length: 14; D: .; size: .; J: TRBJ2-1; V: TRBV28; DNA: TGTGCCAGCAGTTCAGCTCAGGGGTATAGTGAGCAGTTCTTC; CDR3: CASSSAQGYSEQFF